This T cell receptor beta chain was identified in a study of blood T cell repertoires in COVID-19. Study-level information: Samples of COVID-19 (acute and convalescent) were obtained from the United States, Italy and Spain. From T cells, B-cell-depleted T cells, or PBMCs came the material, which was cDNA or gDNA.

The data were produced by immunoSEQ multiplex PCR, yet TCRdb's version contains in-frame clones alone and is incomplete. In the table there are 130,000 to 150,000 clones, approximately 90% of which are singletons. Looked up from germline, CDR1 is ENHRY and CDR2 is SYGVKD. This CDR3 is 17 amino acids long. The germline V and J ends were trimmed by 1 base and 4 bases, with 19 bases remaining between them. The gene calls are TRBV10-3 and TRBJ1-2, with D possibly matching TRBD1 (6 bases). Sequencing input: peripheral blood. The TCR comes from a man between 18 and 35 years old with COVID-19, enrolled during active disease. CDR3 nucleotides: TGTGCCATCAGTGAGTTCTCCCTCGATACAGGGTCCTATGGCTACACCTTC. As protein: CAISEFSLDTGSYGYTF.